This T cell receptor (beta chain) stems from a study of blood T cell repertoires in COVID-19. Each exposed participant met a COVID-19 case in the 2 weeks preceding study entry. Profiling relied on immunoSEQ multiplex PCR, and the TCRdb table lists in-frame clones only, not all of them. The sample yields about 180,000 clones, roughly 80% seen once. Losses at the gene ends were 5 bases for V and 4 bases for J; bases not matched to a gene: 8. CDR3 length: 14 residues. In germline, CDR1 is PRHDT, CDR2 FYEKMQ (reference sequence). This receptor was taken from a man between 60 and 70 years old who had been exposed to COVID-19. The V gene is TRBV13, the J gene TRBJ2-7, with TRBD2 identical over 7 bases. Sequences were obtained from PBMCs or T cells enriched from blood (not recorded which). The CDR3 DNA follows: TGTGCCAGCAGCGCGGGAGACAACCGGTACGAGCAGTACTTC. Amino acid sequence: CASSAGDNRYEQYF.